There are many counts of the clone carrying this TCR beta chain. Specified time point: sample taken at primary tumor resection. Researchers sequenced whole RNA taken from tumor, nontumor lung or frozen PBMC without sorting. 72 TRACERx patients with early, untreated non-small cell lung cancer donated samples. A unique molecular identifier was carried by every single TCR cDNA molecule. Using its own MiXCR run on the 5' RACE reads, TCRdb lists one record per CDR3 protein. Altogether around 6,600 distinct CDR3 sequences are present, 5.4% being singletons, with the ten largest covering 6.5% to 10%. V dropped 6 bases and J dropped 0; count of bases not matched to a gene: 7. Germline assignment: CDR1 MDHEN and CDR2 SYDVKM. The CDR3 consists of 15 residues. The data were taken from a study of spatial heterogeneity in lung cancer. Study details: The study consistently detected more beta-chain than alpha-chain sequences.

The source was normal lung tissue next to the tumor, collected at surgery. The TCR was taken from a female donor with early-stage non-small cell lung cancer. This rearrangement joins TRBV28 to TRBJ2-7, with TRBD2 matching 8 bases. The CDR3 loop reads CASSRPGTSSYEQYF. The CDR3 region has the DNA TGTGCCAGCAGCCGACCCGGGACTAGCTCCTACGAGCAGTACTTC.